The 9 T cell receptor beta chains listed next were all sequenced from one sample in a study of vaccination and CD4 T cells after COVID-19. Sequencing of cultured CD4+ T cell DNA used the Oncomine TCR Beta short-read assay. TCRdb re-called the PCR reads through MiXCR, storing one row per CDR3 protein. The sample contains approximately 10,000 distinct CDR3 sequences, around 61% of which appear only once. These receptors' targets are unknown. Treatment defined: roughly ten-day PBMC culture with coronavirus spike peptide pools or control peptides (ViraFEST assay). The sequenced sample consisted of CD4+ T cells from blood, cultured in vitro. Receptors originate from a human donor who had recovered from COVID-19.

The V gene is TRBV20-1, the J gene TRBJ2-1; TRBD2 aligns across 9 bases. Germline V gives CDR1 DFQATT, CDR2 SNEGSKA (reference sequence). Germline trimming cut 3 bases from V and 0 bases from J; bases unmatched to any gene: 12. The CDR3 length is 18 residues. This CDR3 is CSASGGRALTVSYNEQFF. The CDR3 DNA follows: TGCAGTGCTAGTGGCGGGAGGGCCCTTACGGTCTCCTACAATGAGCAGTTCTTC.

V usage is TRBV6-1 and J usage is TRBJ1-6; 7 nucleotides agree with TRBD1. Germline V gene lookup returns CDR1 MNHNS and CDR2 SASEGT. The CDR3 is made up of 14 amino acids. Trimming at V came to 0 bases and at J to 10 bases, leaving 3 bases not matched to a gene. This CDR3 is CASSEARQGSPLHF. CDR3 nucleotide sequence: TGTGCCAGCAGTGAAGCGCGACAGGGCTCACCCCTCCACTTT.

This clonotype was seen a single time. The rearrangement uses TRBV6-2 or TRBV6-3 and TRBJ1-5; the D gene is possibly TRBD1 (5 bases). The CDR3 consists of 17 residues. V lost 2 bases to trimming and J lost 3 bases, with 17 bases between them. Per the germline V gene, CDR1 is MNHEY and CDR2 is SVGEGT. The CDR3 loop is CASSYAGGLRLNQPQHF. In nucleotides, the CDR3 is TGTGCCAGCAGTTACGCGGGGGGTCTAAGGCTCAATCAGCCCCAGCATTTT.

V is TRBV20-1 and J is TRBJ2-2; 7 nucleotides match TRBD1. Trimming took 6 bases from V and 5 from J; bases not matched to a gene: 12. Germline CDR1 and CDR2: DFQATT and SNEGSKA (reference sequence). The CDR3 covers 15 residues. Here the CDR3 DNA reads TGCAGTGCCGAGGGGGCGGGTTGGGGAACCGGGGAGCTGTTTTTT. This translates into CSAEGAGWGTGELFF.

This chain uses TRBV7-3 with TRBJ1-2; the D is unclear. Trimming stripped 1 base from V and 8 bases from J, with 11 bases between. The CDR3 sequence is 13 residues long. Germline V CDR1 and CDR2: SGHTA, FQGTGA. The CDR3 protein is CASSLKGEGGYTF. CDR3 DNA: TGTGCCAGCAGCTTAAAAGGCGAAGGGGGCTACACCTTC.

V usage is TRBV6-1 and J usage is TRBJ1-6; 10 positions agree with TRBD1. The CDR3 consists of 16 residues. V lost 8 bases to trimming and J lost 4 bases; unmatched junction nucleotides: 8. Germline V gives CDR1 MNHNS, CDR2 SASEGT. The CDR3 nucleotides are TGTGCCAGCCTTCCGGGACAGGGGTATTATAATTCACCCCTCCACTTT. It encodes CASLPGQGYYNSPLHF.

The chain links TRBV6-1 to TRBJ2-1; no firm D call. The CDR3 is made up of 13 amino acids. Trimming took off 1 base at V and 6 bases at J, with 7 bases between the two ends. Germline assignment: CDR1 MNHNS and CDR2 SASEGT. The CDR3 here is CASSEGVGNEQFF. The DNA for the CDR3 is TGTGCCAGCAGTGAAGGTGTGGGCAATGAGCAGTTCTTC.

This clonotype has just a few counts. CDR3 bases: TGTGCCAGCTCCCCCCCCGTGCCCGGGGAGCTGTTTTTT. This sequence encodes CASSPPVPGELFF. The gene calls are TRBV27 and TRBJ2-2; D not certain. This CDR3 region has 13 residues. V lost 8 bases to trimming and J lost 6 bases, with 13 bases between them. Germline lookup yields CDR1 MNHEY and CDR2 SMNVEV (reference sequence).

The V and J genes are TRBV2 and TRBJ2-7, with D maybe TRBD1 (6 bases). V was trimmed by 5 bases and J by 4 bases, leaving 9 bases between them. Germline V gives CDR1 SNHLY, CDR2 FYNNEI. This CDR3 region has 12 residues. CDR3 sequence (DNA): TGTGCCAGCAGTCCCCAGGGGTACGAGCAGTACTTC. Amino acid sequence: CASSPQGYEQYF.